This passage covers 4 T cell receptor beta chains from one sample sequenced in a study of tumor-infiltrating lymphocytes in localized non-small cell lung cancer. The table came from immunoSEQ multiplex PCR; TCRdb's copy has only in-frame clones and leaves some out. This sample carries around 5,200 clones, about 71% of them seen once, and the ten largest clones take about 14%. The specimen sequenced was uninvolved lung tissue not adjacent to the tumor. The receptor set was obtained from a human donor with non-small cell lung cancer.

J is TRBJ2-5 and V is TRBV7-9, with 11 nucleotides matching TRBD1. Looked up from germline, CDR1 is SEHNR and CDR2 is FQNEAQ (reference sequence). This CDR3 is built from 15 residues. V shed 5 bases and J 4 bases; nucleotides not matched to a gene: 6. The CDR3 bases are TGTGCCAGCAGCCCTAGGACAGGGGGCTTAGAGACCCAGTACTTC. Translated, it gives CASSPRTGGLETQYF.

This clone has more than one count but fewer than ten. As DNA, the CDR3 is TGCAGCGTTCGTTACAGCAACTATGGCTACACCTTC. This translates into CSVRYSNYGYTF. The chain combines TRBV29-1 with TRBJ1-2, with D unresolved. The CDR3 totals 12 residues. Per germline, CDR1 SQVTM and CDR2 ANQGSEA. V shed 5 bases and J shed 2 bases, with 9 bases lying between them.

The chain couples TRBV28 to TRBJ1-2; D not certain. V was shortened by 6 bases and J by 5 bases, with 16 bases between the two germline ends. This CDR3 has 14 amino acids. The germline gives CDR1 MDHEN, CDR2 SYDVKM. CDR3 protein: CASRPMVRSYGYTF. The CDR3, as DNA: TGTGCCAGCAGGCCCATGGTCCGGAGTTATGGCTACACCTTC.

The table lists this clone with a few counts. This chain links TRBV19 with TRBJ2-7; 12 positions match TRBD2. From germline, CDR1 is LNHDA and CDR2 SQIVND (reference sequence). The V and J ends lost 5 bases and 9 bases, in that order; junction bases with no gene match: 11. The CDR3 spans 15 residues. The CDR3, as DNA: TGTGCCAGTAGTGAAACTAGCGGGAGGAACGATGTGCAGTACTTC. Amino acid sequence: CASSETSGRNDVQYF.